These 29 T cell receptor beta chains originate from one sample sequenced in a study of blood T cell repertoires in COVID-19. The table came from immunoSEQ multiplex PCR; TCRdb's copy has only in-frame clones and leaves some out. The sample includes some 180,000 clones, 65% to 85% seen only once; the top ten take about 11%. Sequencing was performed on peripheral blood. These receptors came from a man in his 70s with active or convalescent COVID-19.

This chain uses TRBV6-5 with TRBJ2-5; D ambiguous. V lost 0 bases, J lost 1 base, and 6 bases lay in between. From germline, CDR1 is MNHEY and CDR2 SVGAGI. CDR3 length: 14 residues. CDR3 amino acids: CASSYSNSQETQYF. For the CDR3, the DNA is TGTGCCAGCAGTTACTCGAACAGCCAAGAGACCCAGTACTTC.

In its sample, this clone was seen once. The rearrangement joins TRBV9 to TRBJ2-1; weak D call: TRBD1 (5 bases). CDR1 and CDR2 from the germline V gene are SGDLS and YYNGEE. This CDR3 region has 15 residues. Trimming shortened V by 2 bases and J by 4 bases, and 13 bases separated the two germline ends. CDR3 bases: TGTGCCAGCAGCGTGCAGGGATCTACGTACAATGAGCAGTTCTTC. It translates to CASSVQGSTYNEQFF.

Points on this clone: The sample holds other DNA sequences that translate to the same CDR3. The chain has TRBV11-2 and TRBJ2-3; D is uncertain. Germline lookup yields CDR1 SGHAT and CDR2 FQNNGV. Trimming took 1 base from V and 3 from J, leaving 5 bases between them. The length of the CDR3 is 13 residues. Here the CDR3 DNA reads TGTGCCAGCAGCTTAGCGGGTACAGATACGCAGTATTTT. Amino acids: CASSLAGTDTQYF. Combining the CDR3 with reference TRBV11-2 and TRBJ2-3 gives the whole variable domain EAGVAQSPRYKIIEKRQSVAFWCNPISGHATLYWYQQILGQGPKLLIQFQNNGVVDDSQLPKDRFSAERLKGVDSTLKIQPAKLEDSAVYLCASSLAGTDTQYFGPGTRLTVL.

The chain links TRBV27 to TRBJ1-3; 10 nucleotides line up with TRBD1. Germline V lookup: CDR1 MNHEY, CDR2 SMNVEV (reference sequence). The CDR3 has 15 residues. Germline trimming cut 3 bases from V and 3 bases from J; bases unmatched to any gene: 2. The CDR3 spells CASSFDRGHGNTIYF. The CDR3 coding sequence is TGTGCCAGCAGTTTCGACAGGGGGCATGGAAACACCATATATTTT.

A single count supports this clone. The chain has TRBV4-1 and TRBJ1-5; TRBD1 is a possible D gene (6 bases). Trimming took 4 bases from V and 1 from J, leaving 17 bases between them. Looked up from germline, CDR1 is MGHRA and CDR2 is YSYEKL. CDR3 length equals 17 residues. The CDR3 nucleotides read TGCGCCAGCAGCCGTGGTAGCGGGGGCGAGAGCAATCAGCCCCAGCATTTT. This translates into CASSRGSGGESNQPQHF.

The chain is built from TRBV5-1 and TRBJ2-2; TRBD2 might be the D (6 bases). The CDR3 is 17 residues long. Germline loops: CDR1 SGHRS, CDR2 YFSETQ. V was clipped by 4 bases and J by 1 base, with 17 bases between them. CDR3: CASSPALGGLNTGELFF. As DNA, the CDR3 is TGCGCCAGCAGCCCGGCTCTCGGGGGACTGAACACCGGGGAGCTGTTTTTT. The complete variable domain, with remaining parts taken from reference TRBV5-1 and TRBJ2-2, reads KAGVTQTPRYLIKTRGQQVTLSCSPISGHRSVSWYQQTPGQGLQFLFEYFSETQRNKGNFPGRFSGRQFSNSRSEMNVSTLELGDSALYLCASSPALGGLNTGELFFGEGSRLTVL.

The chain has TRBV5-6 and TRBJ2-2, with TRBD2 as a possible D gene (6 bases). V gave up 1 base and J gave up 3 bases, with 10 bases separating them. This CDR3 is 15 amino acids long. Germline values: CDR1 SGHDT, CDR2 YYEEEE. This CDR3 is CASSLLLAYTGELFF. The CDR3 DNA follows: TGTGCCAGCAGCTTGTTACTAGCCTACACCGGGGAGCTGTTTTTT.

This chain joins TRBV30 and TRBJ1-2; D might be TRBD1 (6 bases). Deletions cut 4 bases from V and 11 bases from J, with 20 bases between. This CDR3 region has 13 residues. Germline V gene sequence: CDR1 GTSNPN, CDR2 SVGIG (reference sequence). CDR3 DNA sequence: TGTGCCTGGACGCTGAGGCCTCAGGGGACGTACACCTTC. Residues: CAWTLRPQGTYTF.

V is TRBV7-3 and J is TRBJ1-1; possibly TRBD1 for D (6 bases). This CDR3 contains 14 residues. V lost 6 bases to trimming and J lost 6 bases, with 17 bases between them. Germline V lookup: CDR1 SGHTA, CDR2 FQGTGA. The CDR3 is CASRPDRPGAEAFF. In DNA form, the CDR3 reads TGTGCCAGCAGGCCAGACAGGCCAGGCGCTGAAGCTTTCTTT. Looking up the rest from reference TRBV7-3 and TRBJ1-1 gives the full variable domain: GAGVSQTPSNKVTEKGKYVELRCDPISGHTALYWYRQSLGQGPEFLIYFQGTGAADDSGLPNDRFFAVRPEGSVSTLKIQRTERGDSAVYLCASRPDRPGAEAFFGQGTRLTVV.

This clone was detected only once. The chain is built from TRBV6-5 and TRBJ1-1; TRBD1 is a possible D gene (6 bases). Trimming cost V 5 bases and J 5 bases, with 15 bases left between them. This CDR3 has 14 residues. The germline gives CDR1 MNHEY, CDR2 SVGAGI. Written as DNA, the CDR3 is TGTGCCAGCAGTCTGACAGGAGTGGGAACTGAAGCTTTCTTT. It specifies CASSLTGVGTEAFF.

The chain recombines TRBV5-1 with TRBJ2-7; D might be TRBD2 (5 bases). V gave up 0 bases and J gave up 7 bases, with 14 bases separating them. The CDR3 consists of 14 residues. The germline CDR1 and CDR2 sequences are SGHRS and YFSETQ. CDR3 sequence reads: CASSLGPGIGEQYF. CDR3 coding DNA: TGCGCCAGCAGCTTGGGTCCCGGGATTGGGGAGCAGTACTTC.

J is TRBJ2-7 and V is TRBV2; no reliable D call. Trimming took off 4 bases at V and 7 bases at J, with 20 bases between the two ends. This CDR3 region has 15 residues. CDR1 and CDR2 from the germline V gene are SNHLY and FYNNEI. As DNA, the CDR3 is TGTGCCAGCAGTGTTAGTCTGACATTCTACGCGGAGCAGTACTTC. Translating gives CASSVSLTFYAEQYF. The full variable domain, in which reference TRBV2 and TRBJ2-7 provide the parts outside the CDR3, is EPEVTQTPSHQVTQMGQEVILRCVPISNHLYFYWYRQILGQKVEFLVSFYNNEISEKSEIFDDQFSVERPDGSNFTLKIRSTKLEDSAMYFCASSVSLTFYAEQYFGPGTRLTVT.

The chain recombines TRBV9 with TRBJ1-6; TRBD1 matches 8 bases. The germline CDR1 and CDR2 sequences are SGDLS and YYNGEE. This CDR3 region has 14 residues. The V segment lost 3 bases and the J segment 8 bases; nucleotides outside the gene matches: 4. CDR3: CASSADRGDSPLHF. The DNA of the CDR3 is TGTGCCAGCAGCGCCGACAGGGGCGATTCACCCCTCCACTTT.

The chain recombines TRBV15 with TRBJ1-5; 8 bases align to TRBD1. V was clipped by 1 base and J by 7 bases; unmatched bases: 6. This CDR3 has 15 residues. Germline lookup yields CDR1 LNHNV and CDR2 YYDKDF (reference sequence). This CDR3 reads CATSRGGAGGQPQHF. In DNA, the CDR3 is TGTGCCACCAGCAGAGGTGGGGCAGGGGGCCAGCCCCAGCATTTT.

V and J are TRBV18 and TRBJ1-1; 8 bases are a match to TRBD1. The CDR3 contains 17 residues. CDR1 and CDR2 from the germline V gene are KGHSH and LQKENI. V shed 1 base, J shed 6 bases, and the junction held 13 bases outside the gene matches. This CDR3 is CASSPLGQGARGSEAFF. In DNA form, the CDR3 reads TGTGCCAGCTCACCACTTGGGCAGGGGGCGCGGGGGTCTGAAGCTTTCTTT.

This clone has only one observation. This rearrangement joins TRBV29-1 to TRBJ1-2; TRBD1 agrees at 7 bases. The CDR3 is made up of 14 amino acids. V dropped 7 bases and J dropped 3; count of bases not matched to a gene: 11. Germline V gene data show CDR1 as SQVTM and CDR2 as ANQGSEA. DNA of the CDR3: TGCAGCGCCAAGAGGAGGGGGCGTTACTATGGCTACACCTTC. Residues: CSAKRRGRYYGYTF.

The chain couples TRBV6-1 to TRBJ1-5; 8 nucleotides match TRBD1. The CDR3 loop spans 19 amino acids. J lost 0 bases, V lost 3 bases, and 13 bases had no gene match. The V gene's germline CDR1 is MNHNS and CDR2 SASEGT. This chain's CDR3 is CASSDRDRSRHYSNQPQHF. CDR3 in DNA: TGTGCCAGCAGTGACCGGGACAGGTCCCGGCATTATAGCAATCAGCCCCAGCATTTT.

The genes are TRBV5-8 and TRBJ2-7; D gene ambiguous. CDR3 length: 13 amino acids. Trimming removed 4 bases at V and 4 bases at J, with 12 bases between. Germline V gene sequence: CDR1 SGHTS, CDR2 YDEGEE. Here the CDR3 reads CASSRSNLYEQYF. The CDR3 region has the DNA TGTGCCAGCAGCCGGAGCAACTTATACGAGCAGTACTTC.

The chain recombines TRBV25-1 with TRBJ2-1, with TRBD2 identical over 11 bases. J gave up 6 bases and V 7 bases, and 8 bases lay outside the gene matches. Per germline, CDR1 MGHDK and CDR2 SYGVNS. The CDR3 sequence is 15 residues long. The CDR3 region is CASTSSSGRFNEQFF. DNA for the CDR3: TGTGCCAGCACCTCTTCTAGCGGGAGGTTCAATGAGCAGTTCTTC.

V is TRBV18 and J is TRBJ1-2; D gene ambiguous. CDR1 KGHSH and CDR2 LQKENI come from the germline V gene. V was trimmed by 2 bases and J by 4 bases, leaving 8 bases between them. This CDR3 has 13 amino acids. The CDR3 DNA follows: TGTGCCAGCTCACCAACCAGTCCCTATGGCTACACCTTC. Translation: CASSPTSPYGYTF.

The chain links TRBV7-2 to TRBJ1-4, with TRBD1 matching 7 bases. The J segment lost 6 bases and the V segment lost 6 bases, leaving 4 bases of the junction unmatched. The germline CDR1 and CDR2 sequences are SGHTA and FQGNSA. The CDR3 is made up of 13 amino acids. The CDR3 reads CASRPGTDEKLFF. CDR3 in DNA: TGTGCCAGCAGACCGGGGACAGATGAAAAACTGTTTTTT.

The V gene is TRBV7-2, the J gene TRBJ2-1, with D uncertain. Germline V gives CDR1 SGHTA, CDR2 FQGNSA. V lost 5 bases to trimming and J lost 7 bases, with 15 bases between them. CDR3 length: 14 residues. The CDR3 is CASSPPSLKNEQFF. In DNA, the CDR3 is TGTGCCAGCAGCCCGCCGTCGCTAAAGAATGAGCAGTTCTTC.

The gene calls are TRBV18 and TRBJ2-5, with TRBD1 matching 7 bases. Germline V gene sequence: CDR1 KGHSH, CDR2 LQKENI. This CDR3 region has 14 residues. J lost 2 bases, V lost 5 bases, and 5 bases had no gene match. In DNA, the CDR3 is TGTGCCAGCTCAACTAGGGGGCGGCAAGAGACCCAGTACTTC. Translating gives CASSTRGRQETQYF.

The chain combines TRBV30 with TRBJ1-4; TRBD1 matches 10 bases. The CDR3 extends over 15 amino acids. Germline V CDR1 and CDR2: GTSNPN, SVGIG (reference sequence). V lost 1 base to trimming and J lost 5 bases; unmatched junction nucleotides: 4. Here the CDR3 reads CAWSAWDRGNEKLFF. The CDR3 DNA reads as TGTGCCTGGAGTGCTTGGGACAGGGGAAATGAAAAACTGTTTTTT.

The rearrangement joins TRBV7-8 to TRBJ2-2; 7 nucleotides align to TRBD1. Germline loops: CDR1 SGHVS, CDR2 FQNEAQ. The CDR3 spans 15 residues. The junction had 4 bases not matched to a gene; V was cut back by 5 bases and J by 1 base. CDR3 DNA: TGTGCCAGCAGCACGGGACAGCTGAACACCGGGGAGCTGTTTTTT. Encoded protein: CASSTGQLNTGELFF.

The chain carries TRBV2 and TRBJ1-6, with 7 bases aligning to TRBD1. The V gene's germline CDR1 is SNHLY and CDR2 FYNNEI. The CDR3 loop spans 15 amino acids. V lost 2 bases and J lost 6; bases outside the gene matches: 4. CDR3 loop: CASSEQGVPNSPLHF. For the CDR3, the DNA is TGTGCCAGCAGTGAACAGGGGGTACCTAATTCACCCCTCCACTTT.

V is TRBV7-9 and J is TRBJ2-7; D possibly corresponds to TRBD1 (6 bases). CDR1 is SEHNR, CDR2 FQNEAQ, per germline (reference sequence). Trimming shortened V by 0 bases and J by 7 bases, and 13 bases separated the two germline ends. The CDR3 loop spans 14 amino acids. CDR3 protein: CASSLAGRGTEQYF. CDR3 nucleotide sequence: TGTGCCAGCAGCTTAGCGGGCAGGGGTACGGAGCAGTACTTC. Combining the CDR3 with reference TRBV7-9 and TRBJ2-7 gives the whole variable domain DTGVSQNPRHKITKRGQNVTFRCDPISEHNRLYWYRQTLGQGPEFLTYFQNEAQLEKSRLLSDRFSAERPKGSFSTLEIQRTEQGDSAMYLCASSLAGRGTEQYFGPGTRLTVT.

The chain has TRBV5-1 and TRBJ2-7; perhaps TRBD1 as D (5 bases). The V gene lost 3 bases and the J gene lost 3 bases, with 13 bases spanning the gap. Germline assignment: CDR1 SGHRS and CDR2 YFSETQ. The CDR3 has 14 amino acids. CDR3 bases: TGCGCCAGCAGCTGGTCCTTCAGGGTCTACGAGCAGTACTTC. As protein: CASSWSFRVYEQYF.

The sample holds one count of this clone. This chain links TRBV10-3 with TRBJ1-6; unclear D gene. The V and J ends lost 6 bases and 0 bases respectively, with 6 bases between them. CDR1 is ENHRY and CDR2 is SYGVKD in the germline V gene. The CDR3 consists of 14 residues. CDR3 nucleotide sequence: TGTGCCATCAGCAAGAGCTCCTATAATTCACCCCTCCACTTT. Translated: CAISKSSYNSPLHF.